Listed below are T cell receptor beta chains from one sample, sequenced in a study of T cells in Graves' hyperthyroidism and ophthalmopathy. Via MiXCR, TCRdb re-called the multiplex PCR reads, giving one row per CDR3 protein. The table includes under 450,000 distinct CDR3 sequences, roughly 15% detected once. The source material was blood. The receptors stem from a woman in her 30s with Graves' hyperthyroidism that later progressed to Graves' ophthalmopathy. Both conserved end residues are part of each CDR3. The order of the fields is D gene, J gene, V gene, clone size, CDR3 length, CDR3 DNA, CDR3 protein. A D gene is named only where the DNA matches it firmly. Only some rows state a clone size, as once, few, many or a class for expanded clones.

>.|TRBJ1-4|TRBV28|many|15
TGTGCCAGCAGTTTTAGACTCATTCAGAATGAAAAACTGTTTTTT
CASSFRLIQNEKLFF
>TRBD2|TRBJ2-7|TRBV4-1|few|18
TGCGCCAGCAGCCAAGCCTCCCTAGCGGGGGGCTGGCTCTACGAGCAGTACTTC
CASSQASLAGGWLYEQYF
>.|TRBJ1-1|TRBV2|many|16
TGTGCCAGCAGTGTTTCGACGGAAGGGGGTAGGACTGAAGCTTTCTTT
CASSVSTEGGRTEAFF
>.|TRBJ2-7|TRBV6-1|many|15
TGTGCCAGCAGCCTAGGAGGGACAGCCCTAGCCGAGCAGTACTTC
CASSLGGTALAEQYF
>TRBD1|TRBJ2-7|TRBV10-3|many|15
TGTGCCATCAGTGGCAACGGGACAGGGGACTACGAGCAGTACTTC
CAISGNGTGDYEQYF
>TRBD2|TRBJ2-3|TRBV5-1|few|14
TGCGCCAGCAGCTTGGCCGGGCTAGCGGAGTATCAGTATTTT
CASSLAGLAEYQYF
>.|TRBJ1-4|TRBV15|many|13
TGTGCCACCAGCAGCCCCGTTAATGAAAAACTGTTTTTT
CATSSPVNEKLFF
>TRBD2|TRBJ2-3|TRBV4-2|.|16
TGTGCCAGCAGCAAAGGGGCTAGCGGGAGTGCAGATACGCAGTATTTT
CASSKGASGSADTQYF
>TRBD2|TRBJ2-3|TRBV27|.|14
TGTGCCAGCACCCCGGGCGTCGGGGGGGATACGCAGTATTTT
CASTPGVGGDTQYF
>.|TRBJ1-5|TRBV7-2|few|15
TGTGCCAGCAGCTCCAACCGACACGACAATCAGCCCCAGCATTTT
CASSSNRHDNQPQHF
>.|TRBJ2-5|TRBV3-1|.|16
TGTGCCAGCAGCCAGCTTTTTACTAGCAGCCAAAAGACCCAGTACTTC
CASSQLFTSSQKTQYF
>.|TRBJ1-4|TRBV20-1|many|13
TGCAGTGCTAGAGAGGGGTCTGGTGAAAAACTGTTTTTT
CSAREGSGEKLFF
>.|TRBJ2-7|TRBV12-3/TRBV12-4|few|13
TGTGCCAGCAGCCTCCTCGCCTCCTACGAGCAGTACTTC
CASSLLASYEQYF
>.|TRBJ1-3|TRBV28|.|12
TGTGCCAGCACAAGGGAAGGGGACACCATATATTTT
CASTREGDTIYF
>.|TRBJ2-6|TRBV7-8|many|16
TGTGCCAGCAGCTCCAGGGTAACTAGTGGGGCCAACGTCCTGACTTTC
CASSSRVTSGANVLTF
>TRBD1|TRBJ2-1|TRBV5-1|many|16
TGCGCCAGCAGTGAGGGGACAGGGGGCTCCTACAATGAGCAGTTCTTC
CASSEGTGGSYNEQFF
>.|TRBJ1-2|TRBV6-1|many|15
TGTGCCAGCAGTGAATCCTCCGGGGCCAAATGGGGCTACACCTTC
CASSESSGAKWGYTF
>.|TRBJ2-5|TRBV7-8|.|15
TGTGCCAGCAGCTTAAGGGGGACTACTCGGGAGACCCAGTACTTC
CASSLRGTTRETQYF
>.|TRBJ2-7|TRBV28|few|15
TGTGCCACCGCTGGCGCAAGACTAAACTCCTACGAGCAGTACTTC
CATAGARLNSYEQYF